What follows are 13 T cell receptor beta chains derived from one specimen sequenced in a study of read filtering for tumor transcriptome and immune sequencing. From roughly 390 ng of RNA, a library with molecular barcoded alpha/delta and beta/gamma adaptors was made. TCRdb itself ran the reads through MiXCR, one entry per CDR3 protein. The table lists about 39,000 distinct CDR3 sequences, 14% of them singletons. The sample was a population of CD138-negative cells sorted from bone marrow. These receptors were collected from a donor over 35 with multiple myeloma.

In this sample, this clonotype turned up many times. The gene calls are TRBV20-1 and TRBJ1-5; tentative D call: TRBD1 (5 bases). V was trimmed by 1 base and J by 3 bases, leaving 7 bases between them. The CDR3 covers 13 residues. Looked up from germline, CDR1 is DFQATT and CDR2 is SNEGSKA (reference sequence). Here the CDR3 DNA reads TGCAGTGCTAGAGGACAGACCAATCAGCCCCAGCATTTT. Protein: CSARGQTNQPQHF.

This clonotype was detected many times. The gene calls are TRBV5-1 and TRBJ2-1, with D perhaps given as TRBD1 or TRBD2 (5 bases each). The germline V gene has CDR1 SGHRS and CDR2 YFSETQ. This CDR3 comprises 14 residues. The V and J ends lost 2 bases and 7 bases respectively, with 13 bases between them. This chain's CDR3 is CASSLDGTTNEQFF. The CDR3 bases are TGCGCCAGCAGCTTAGACGGGACGACGAATGAGCAGTTCTTC.

This clonotype was seen at least ten times. This sequence joins TRBV7-9 and TRBJ1-4; 7 bases match TRBD1. The CDR3 has 15 residues. CDR1 is SEHNR and CDR2 is FQNEAQ in the germline V gene (reference sequence). The V segment lost 5 bases and the J segment 5 bases; nucleotides outside the gene matches: 8. CDR3 sequence: CASSPPTGQNEKLFF. CDR3 bases: TGTGCCAGCAGCCCTCCGACAGGGCAAAATGAAAAACTGTTTTTT.

With respect to this clonotype: This may be a read error, as it is one base from a much larger clone. The CDR3 nucleotides are TGTGCCAGCAGCCCTTCAGGGGGGCTGGGAGAGACCCAGTCCTTC. It translates to CASSPSGGLGETQSF. The chain links TRBV9 to TRBJ2-5, with D perhaps matching TRBD1 (7 bases). Germline V gives CDR1 SGDLS, CDR2 YYNGEE. The CDR3 is 15 amino acids.

There are many counts of this clonotype. The chain carries TRBV20-1 and TRBJ2-3, with no clear D. Deletions cut 5 bases from V and 7 bases from J, with 16 bases between. CDR3 size: 13 residues. Germline V gene data show CDR1 as DFQATT and CDR2 as SNEGSKA (reference sequence). The CDR3 DNA follows: TGCAGTGCTTCAACGGACGGGCTTCATACGCAGTATTTT. It translates to CSASTDGLHTQYF.

This clonotype was counted a few times. This may stem from a read error, because a much larger clone lies one nucleotide away. CDR3 sequence reads: CASSPVDQPQHF. The CDR3 DNA reads as TGTGCCAGCAGCCCTGTCGATCAGCCCCAGCATTTT. The rearrangement joins TRBV28 to TRBJ1-5; no reliable D call. Trimming removed 6 bases from V and 5 bases from J, with 8 bases in between. The germline V gene has CDR1 MDHEN and CDR2 SYDVKM. This CDR3 is built from 12 residues.

Details on this clonotype: This likely came from a read error, as a far larger clone is one base away. The chain carries TRBV29-1 and TRBJ1-6; perhaps TRBD1 as D (6 bases). The end of the DNA aligns better with TRBJ1-1, so the J call may be wrong. The CDR3 has 14 residues. Germline V gene data show CDR1 as SQVTM and CDR2 as ANQGSEA. This chain's CDR3 is CSVQPFRGDTEAFF. The CDR3 nucleotides are TGCAGCGTTCAACCCTTCAGGGGAGACACTGAAGCTTTCTTT.

This clonotype was recorded at least ten times. The genes are TRBV5-1 and TRBJ2-7; 7 nucleotides line up with TRBD1. This CDR3 comprises 14 residues. Germline assignment: CDR1 SGHRS and CDR2 YFSETQ. V lost 3 bases and J lost 3; bases outside the gene matches: 6. The CDR3 spells CASSSTGQIYEQYF. The CDR3 coding sequence is TGCGCCAGCAGCTCAACGGGACAGATCTACGAGCAGTACTTC.

This clonotype came up many times. The CDR3 here is CSARRAMNTEAFF. DNA for the CDR3: TGCAGTGCTCGCAGGGCCATGAACACTGAAGCTTTCTTT. The chain uses TRBV20-1 and TRBJ1-1; tentatively, D is TRBD1 (5 bases). Trimming cost V 5 bases and J 0 bases, with 10 bases left between them. This CDR3 comprises 13 residues. Germline assignment: CDR1 DFQATT and CDR2 SNEGSKA (reference sequence).

This clonotype has more than one count but fewer than ten. One base away lies a much larger clone, so this may be a sequencing read error. In DNA, the CDR3 is TGCGCCAGCAGCCCCGGACAGGGAGTGCGCTTAGAGACCCAGTACTTC. This translates into CASSPGQGVRLETQYF. The rearrangement links TRBV5-1 to TRBJ2-5; 8 bases agree with TRBD1. The germline CDR1 and CDR2 sequences are SGHRS and YFSETQ. J gave up 4 bases and V 4 bases, and 12 bases lay outside the gene matches. The CDR3 is 16 amino acids.

This clonotype was seen many times. This chain links TRBV4-1 with TRBJ1-5; TRBD1 aligns across 8 bases. Germline CDR1 is MGHRA and CDR2 is YSYEKL. The CDR3 is made up of 15 amino acids. Trimming cost V 1 base and J 5 bases; bases outside gene matches: 4. CDR3 coding DNA: TGCGCCAGCAGCCAAGCGGACAGGGTCGATCAGCCCCAGCATTTT. It encodes CASSQADRVDQPQHF.

This clonotype was counted many times. V gene TRBV29-1 combines with J gene TRBJ2-6; a possible D gene is TRBD1 (6 bases). Germline CDR1 reads SQVTM; CDR2 reads ANQGSEA. There are 18 residues in the CDR3. V dropped 7 bases and J dropped 0 bases, with 22 bases sitting between them. CDR3 DNA sequence: TGCAGCGAGGAGCACAGGGTACCACTAAGCTCTGGGGCCAACGTCCTGACTTTC. Its translation: CSEEHRVPLSSGANVLTF.

Many counts were recorded for this clonotype. DNA of the CDR3: TGTGCCAGCAGCTTAGAAGGACGGGGCTCCTACGAGCAGTACTTC. This codes for CASSLEGRGSYEQYF. The chain is built from TRBV7-2 and TRBJ2-7; possible D gene TRBD2, 5 bases. The CDR3 is made up of 15 amino acids. Between the trimmed V and J ends, which lost 1 base and 0 bases, there was a span of 10 bases. Germline V gene lookup returns CDR1 SGHTA and CDR2 FQGNSA.